The TCR beta chain under discussion was sequenced for a study of cytomegalovirus exposure and HLA in healthy donors. The PCR contained 60 Vbeta and 13 Jbeta primers. The assay was immunoSEQ multiplex PCR, and TCRdb's table has in-frame clones only and misses some. The sample holds some 160,000 clones, 55% to 85% seen once. V shed 0 bases, J shed 11 bases, and the junction held 11 bases outside the gene matches. CDR1 and CDR2 (germline): LGHNA, YSLEER. This CDR3 region has 15 residues. The table lists this clone with a few counts. Its antigen is as yet unknown. Study results and caveats: Because they were indistinguishable, some V segments, including TRBV6-2 and TRBV6-3, were excluded. Across donors, presence/absence analyses took sequencing depth to be roughly uniform.

Sample: PBMCs. This chain links TRBV4-3 with TRBJ1-1, with 8 bases identical to TRBD1. This TCR derives from a man aged 40-49 years in good health and CMV-seronegative. CDR3 sequence: CASSQDIIGDRNAFF. CDR3 in DNA: TGCGCCAGCAGCCAAGATATCATTGGGGACAGGAATGCTTTCTTT.